What follows are 10 T cell receptor beta chains derived from one specimen sequenced in a study of T-cell reconstitution after alpha-beta-depleted transplantation in children. Unique molecular identifiers featured in how the TCRbeta library was prepared. TCRdb ran MiXCR on the PCR reads and lists one entry per CDR3 protein. This table has around 200,000 distinct CDR3 sequences, approximately 8.4% appearing once. The sequenced sample was PBMCs, mostly from graft donor cells, obtained 360 days after TCRalphabeta/CD19-depleted stem cell transplant. The receptors shown here come from a male patient between 2 and 10 years old who had a stem cell transplant for acute myeloid leukemia, so the T cells may come from the graft donor.

The chain joins TRBV5-1 to TRBJ2-2, with D possibly TRBD2 on 6 matching bases. V was shortened by 4 bases and J by 3 bases, with 13 bases between the two germline ends. The CDR3 extends over 15 amino acids. Germline CDR1 reads SGHRS; CDR2 reads YFSETQ. The CDR3 loop is CASSGDWGDTGELFF. The CDR3 DNA reads as TGCGCCAGCAGCGGGGACTGGGGGGACACCGGGGAGCTGTTTTTT.

This clonotype was detected only a few times. This chain connects TRBV18 to TRBJ2-2; D remains ambiguous. V was trimmed by 0 bases and J by 2 bases, leaving 10 bases between them. The V gene's germline CDR1 is KGHSH and CDR2 LQKENI. CDR3 length: 16 residues. CDR3 sequence (DNA): TGTGCCAGCTCACCACCGCTCCTACCCAACACCGGGGAGCTGTTTTTT. Translating gives CASSPPLLPNTGELFF.

The sample holds many counts of this clonotype. V is TRBV20-1 and J is TRBJ2-4, with 12 bases matching TRBD2. V lost 5 bases to trimming and J lost 6 bases; unmatched junction nucleotides: 5. From germline, CDR1 is DFQATT and CDR2 SNEGSKA (reference sequence). The CDR3 is made up of 14 amino acids. The CDR3 spells CSASPTSGRNIQYF. The CDR3 nucleotides are TGCAGTGCTTCCCCGACTAGCGGGAGAAACATTCAGTACTTC.

This clonotype was seen only a few times. The rearrangement joins TRBV6-5 to TRBJ1-6; D is unclear. The germline V gene encodes CDR1 MNHEY and CDR2 SVGAGI. Trimming pared 4 bases from V and 8 bases from J, leaving 6 bases between. The CDR3 has 12 residues. Here the CDR3 reads CASSFRDSPLHF. CDR3 nucleotide sequence: TGTGCCAGCAGTTTTAGGGATTCACCCCTCCACTTT.

This clonotype was found a few times. The chain couples TRBV20-1 to TRBJ2-1; D is possibly TRBD1 or TRBD2 (5 bases each). The CDR3 totals 13 residues. Deletions cut 8 bases from V and 5 bases from J, with 16 bases between. Germline loops: CDR1 DFQATT, CDR2 SNEGSKA (reference sequence). The CDR3 reads CSNLRGTHNEQFF. CDR3 in DNA: TGCAGTAATTTAAGAGGGACCCACAATGAGCAGTTCTTC.

This clonotype showed up just a few times. The chain is built from TRBV5-1 and TRBJ2-2; D unclear. This CDR3 has 15 amino acids. Trimming took 5 bases from V and 2 from J, leaving 13 bases between them. Germline V CDR1 and CDR2: SGHRS, YFSETQ. CDR3 nucleotides: TGCGCCAGCAGTAGGGCAGCAATCAACACCGGGGAGCTGTTTTTT. Amino acid sequence: CASSRAAINTGELFF.

This clonotype has at least ten counts. The chain employs TRBV12-3 or TRBV12-4 and TRBJ2-3; TRBD1 agrees at 9 bases. The ends lost 2 bases at V and 7 bases at J; junction bases unmatched: 7. This CDR3 comprises 15 residues. The CDR3 nucleotides are TGTGCCAGCAGTTTAAGGGACAGGGTACCGCATACGCAGTATTTT. It specifies CASSLRDRVPHTQYF.

This chain joins TRBV29-1 and TRBJ2-5; either TRBD1 or TRBD2 may fit D (5 bases each). This CDR3 contains 15 residues. The germline V gene encodes CDR1 SQVTM and CDR2 ANQGSEA. V lost 7 bases, J lost 5 bases, and 23 bases lay in between. This chain's CDR3 is CSADVRGWWRETQYF. DNA for the CDR3: TGCAGCGCGGACGTACGGGGCTGGTGGAGGGAGACCCAGTACTTC.

The chain combines TRBV27 with TRBJ2-1, with 7 bases that match TRBD2. J lost 0 bases, V lost 4 bases, and 6 bases had no gene match. The CDR3 covers 16 residues. Germline CDR1 MNHEY, CDR2 SMNVEV (reference sequence). The CDR3 bases are TGTGCCAGCAGTTCTCACCTAGCGGTCTCCTACAATGAGCAGTTCTTC. Protein sequence: CASSSHLAVSYNEQFF.

The rearrangement joins TRBV20-1 to TRBJ2-5, with 11 positions matching TRBD2. The CDR3 is made up of 13 amino acids. V lost 3 bases, J lost 5 bases, and 2 bases stayed unmatched. CDR1 and CDR2 (germline): DFQATT, SNEGSKA (reference sequence). This CDR3 is CSASSGGAETQYF. The CDR3 nucleotides read TGCAGTGCTAGTAGCGGGGGGGCCGAGACCCAGTACTTC.